The subject of this entry is one T cell receptor beta chain. Its antigen is undetermined. The sample originates from a study of cytomegalovirus exposure and HLA in healthy donors. The length of the CDR3 is 16 residues. Germline V gives CDR1 LGHNA, CDR2 YNFKEQ. V was clipped by 4 bases and J by 6 bases, with 21 bases between them. Findings and caveats of the study: The authors later found TCR association rates varying by HLA locus, with DRB1 most and HLA-C fewest. High specificity and sensitivity for cytomegalovirus status were reported for the classifier. Listed as cytomegalovirus-associated were over 150 TCR beta chains. V segments that were indistinguishable, TRBV6-2 and TRBV6-3 among them, were omitted from analysis.

The PCR was carried out with 60 Vbeta primers and 13 Jbeta primers. Generated by immunoSEQ multiplex PCR, the TCRdb table keeps only in-frame clones and is missing some. Of roughly 96,000 clones detected, about 70% appear once; the ten largest clones hold 3%. The source of this sequence is a female donor in good health and CMV-seropositive. The material sequenced was PBMCs. V is TRBV4-2 and J is TRBJ1-2; D unresolved. In nucleotides, the CDR3 is TGTGCCAGCAGCCCTGCGGCGGGGTCCGAAAGGAATGGCTACACCTTC. This sequence encodes CASSPAAGSERNGYTF.